This is a list of T cell receptor beta chains from one sample in a study of blood T cell repertoires in COVID-19. Sequencing was performed with immunoSEQ multiplex PCR; in TCRdb, only in-frame clones are kept and a portion is missing. The data show some 66,000 clones, around 93% seen once. Sequencing was carried out using peripheral blood. The receptors were gathered from a human donor in a cohort sampled during active COVID-19. Each CDR3 is given with its conserved first and last residue. Fields, in order: V gene, J gene, clone size, D gene, CDR3 protein, CDR3 DNA. The D gene is left open where the match is weak. The listing skips clone size in some rows; elsewhere it reads once, few, many or a size class.

v_call: TRBV2; j_call: TRBJ1-5; clone_size: NA; d_call: TRBD1; cdr3_aa: CASNENRGTAQGQPQHF; cdr3_nt: TGTGCCAGCAACGAAAATAGAGGGACAGCCCAAGGTCAGCCCCAGCATTTT
v_call: TRBV27; j_call: TRBJ2-5; clone_size: NA; d_call: TRBD1; cdr3_aa: CASSLLGTGKETQYF; cdr3_nt: TGTGCCAGCAGTTTACTTGGGACAGGGAAGGAGACCCAGTACTTC
v_call: TRBV29-1; j_call: TRBJ2-3; clone_size: NA; d_call: NA; cdr3_aa: CSVWRRGFGTDTQYF; cdr3_nt: TGCAGCGTTTGGAGACGTGGATTTGGCACAGATACGCAGTATTTT
v_call: TRBV11-3; j_call: TRBJ2-7; clone_size: NA; d_call: NA; cdr3_aa: CASSLQSGYEQYF; cdr3_nt: TGTGCCAGCAGCTTACAGAGCGGCTACGAGCAGTACTTC
v_call: TRBV3-1/TRBV3-2; j_call: TRBJ2-1; clone_size: NA; d_call: TRBD2; cdr3_aa: CASSQGLAAAYNEQFF; cdr3_nt: TGTGCCAGCAGCCAGGGACTAGCGGCTGCCTACAATGAGCAGTTCTTC
v_call: TRBV7-9; j_call: TRBJ2-3; clone_size: NA; d_call: TRBD2; cdr3_aa: CASSLGTSGRTDTQYF; cdr3_nt: TGTGCCAGCAGCCTCGGGACTAGCGGGAGAACAGATACGCAGTATTTT
v_call: TRBV6-2/TRBV6-3; j_call: TRBJ2-1; clone_size: NA; d_call: NA; cdr3_aa: CASSPSEYNEQFF; cdr3_nt: TGTGCCAGCAGTCCCAGCGAATACAATGAGCAGTTCTTC
v_call: TRBV5-8; j_call: TRBJ2-3; clone_size: once; d_call: NA; cdr3_aa: CASTPGRATDTQYF; cdr3_nt: TGTGCCAGCACCCCTGGGCGGGCCACAGATACGCAGTATTTT
v_call: TRBV28; j_call: TRBJ1-4; clone_size: NA; d_call: NA; cdr3_aa: CASSFSGATNEKLFF; cdr3_nt: TGTGCCAGCAGTTTTTCAGGCGCAACTAATGAAAAACTGTTTTTT
v_call: TRBV6-2/TRBV6-3; j_call: TRBJ2-3; clone_size: NA; d_call: TRBD2; cdr3_aa: CASSPRTSGIRDTQYF; cdr3_nt: TGTGCCAGCAGTCCGAGAACTAGCGGGATAAGAGATACGCAGTATTTT
v_call: TRBV6-2/TRBV6-3; j_call: TRBJ2-7; clone_size: NA; d_call: NA; cdr3_aa: CASSWGDPSASYEQYF; cdr3_nt: TGTGCCAGCAGTTGGGGGGACCCGAGTGCCTCCTACGAGCAGTACTTC